Below, 12 T cell receptor beta chains from the same sample are listed, as sequenced in a study of spatial heterogeneity in lung cancer. Described time point: blood at routine non-recurrence follow-up after resection. TCRdb independently ran MiXCR on the 5' RACE reads; one entry per CDR3 protein. The sample holds around 40,000 distinct CDR3 sequences; around 6.9% are singletons and the top ten take 9.4%. Sequenced material: PBMCs, taken at follow-up. These receptors were collected from a male donor with early-stage non-small cell lung cancer.

This clonotype has more than one count but fewer than ten. The gene calls are TRBV30 and TRBJ2-7; 8 bases are a match to TRBD1. There are 12 residues in the CDR3. The V and J ends lost 3 bases and 2 bases, in that order; junction bases with no gene match: 0. Germline values: CDR1 GTSNPN, CDR2 SVGIG (reference sequence). The CDR3 protein is CAWSRGPYEQYF. The CDR3 DNA sequence: TGTGCCTGGAGCAGGGGGCCCTACGAGCAGTACTTC.

This clonotype appeared many times. The chain carries TRBV5-1 and TRBJ2-7, with no clear D. The germline V gene has CDR1 SGHRS and CDR2 YFSETQ. This CDR3 region has 14 residues. The V gene lost 1 base and the J gene lost 6 bases, with 14 bases spanning the gap. The CDR3 sequence is CASSLSVGDTEQYF. The CDR3, as DNA: TGCGCCAGCAGCTTGTCAGTTGGGGATACCGAGCAGTACTTC.

This clonotype was seen repeatedly, ten times or more. V is TRBV24-1 and J is TRBJ2-3; unclear D gene. Germline-derived CDR1 and CDR2 are KGHDR and SFDVKD. This CDR3 is 11 amino acids long. V gave up 6 bases and J gave up 4 bases, with 4 bases separating them. CDR3 loop: CATSSADTQYF. Written as DNA, the CDR3 is TGTGCCACCAGTTCGGCAGATACGCAGTATTTT.

The chain uses TRBV29-1 and TRBJ2-5, with D perhaps matching TRBD1 or TRBD2 (6 bases each). V was cut by 5 bases and J by 5 bases, with 12 bases left in between. The CDR3 loop spans 12 amino acids. Germline-derived CDR1 and CDR2 are SQVTM and ANQGSEA. The CDR3 nucleotides are TGCAGCGTTTGGTCGGGGGCTGAGACCCAGTACTTC. It codes for CSVWSGAETQYF.

This clonotype was recorded at least ten times. The V call is TRBV10-3, the J call TRBJ2-7, with D hard to call. CDR3 size: 12 residues. The germline V gene encodes CDR1 ENHRY and CDR2 SYGVKD. V lost 6 bases to trimming and J lost 5 bases, with 11 bases between them. This chain's CDR3 is CAIRNLVDEQYF. As DNA, the CDR3 is TGTGCCATCAGGAACCTGGTGGACGAGCAGTACTTC.

This clonotype was found many times. The genes are TRBV20-1 and TRBJ2-3, with D possibly being TRBD2 (5 bases). Germline V gives CDR1 DFQATT, CDR2 SNEGSKA (reference sequence). Trimming pared 0 bases from V and 1 base from J, leaving 11 bases between. The CDR3 is 15 amino acids. CDR3 loop: CSARELGVRTDTQYF. The CDR3 nucleotides are TGCAGTGCTAGAGAACTAGGAGTCCGCACAGATACGCAGTATTTT.

The sample holds many counts of this clonotype. The gene calls are TRBV6-2 or TRBV6-3 and TRBJ2-3, with D unresolved. Germline V gene data show CDR1 as MNHEY and CDR2 as SVGEGT. The CDR3 sequence is 14 residues long. Trimming took off 0 bases at V and 2 bases at J, with 6 bases between the two ends. This CDR3 reads CASSYSPLTDTQYF. The CDR3 coding sequence is TGTGCCAGCAGTTACTCTCCCCTCACAGATACGCAGTATTTT.

This clonotype occurred many times. The rearrangement joins TRBV7-9 to TRBJ2-1, with 8 bases fitting TRBD2. This CDR3 has 12 residues. V gave up 5 bases and J gave up 9 bases; unmatched junction bases: 3. In germline, CDR1 is SEHNR, CDR2 FQNEAQ (reference sequence). The CDR3 DNA reads TGTGCCAGCAGCCGACTAGCGTCTGAGCAGTTCTTC. Its protein is CASSRLASEQFF.

This clonotype was counted many times. The rearrangement joins TRBV5-1 to TRBJ2-5; TRBD2 matches at 8 bases. CDR3 length equals 15 residues. Germline CDR1 is SGHRS and CDR2 is YFSETQ. With V trimmed by 2 bases and J by 4 bases, 7 bases remained unmatched. CDR3 DNA sequence: TGCGCCAGCAGCTTACTAGCGGTAGTAGGAGAGACCCAGTACTTC. This codes for CASSLLAVVGETQYF. The full variable domain, with the rest looked up from reference TRBV5-1 and TRBJ2-5, is KAGVTQTPRYLIKTRGQQVTLSCSPISGHRSVSWYQQTPGQGLQFLFEYFSETQRNKGNFPGRFSGRQFSNSRSEMNVSTLELGDSALYLCASSLLAVVGETQYFGPGTRLLVL.

In this sample, this clonotype turned up many times. The chain has TRBV7-9 and TRBJ1-6; 8 nucleotides line up with TRBD1. Germline CDR1 reads SEHNR; CDR2 reads FQNEAQ (reference sequence). J gave up 1 base and V 5 bases, and 10 bases lay outside the gene matches. The CDR3 has 18 residues. The CDR3 coding sequence is TGTGCCAGCAGCAGCGGACAGGGCGGGAGTTCCTATAATTCACCCCTCCACTTT. Translating it yields CASSSGQGGSSYNSPLHF.

This clonotype occurred many times. The chain recombines TRBV12-3 or TRBV12-4 with TRBJ2-2; 9 nucleotides align to TRBD2. The CDR3 covers 15 residues. With 7 bases clipped from V and 4 bases from J, the junction kept 7 bases outside the gene matches. The CDR3 bases are TGTGCCAGCAACTCGCGGGGGGGCGTCACCGGGGAGCTGTTTTTT. This gives the protein CASNSRGGVTGELFF.

This clonotype was recorded many times. The chain joins TRBV7-8 to TRBJ1-6, with TRBD1 matching 8 bases. The CDR3 has 15 amino acids. Per germline, CDR1 SGHVS and CDR2 FQNEAQ. With 5 bases clipped from V and 5 bases from J, the junction kept 5 bases outside the gene matches. The CDR3 reads CASSPGTGDNSPLHF. The DNA for the CDR3 is TGTGCCAGCAGCCCTGGGACAGGTGATAATTCACCCCTCCACTTT.